The T cell receptor (beta chain) under discussion was sequenced for a study of regulatory T cells in long-lasting Graves disease. Germline V gene sequence: CDR1 KGHSH, CDR2 LQKENI. V gave up 2 bases and J gave up 5 bases; unmatched junction bases: 2. The length of the CDR3 is 13 residues. This clonotype was counted ten times or more. Described time point: newly diagnosed GD, antithyroid drugs for less than 3 months. The TCR library was made from RNA that had been extracted from PBMCs in TRIzol. Construction of the TCR beta libraries employed iRepertoire HTBI primers in conjunction with Arm-PCR of CDR3 regions. TCRdb processed the multiplex PCR reads anew with MiXCR; each CDR3 protein has one entry. Of 200,000 to 250,000 distinct CDR3 sequences listed, roughly a fifth are singletons. This same sample was also taken into another study, of T cells in Graves' hyperthyroidism and ophthalmopathy. From that paper: HTBI primers were employed in a first-round RT-PCR of the TCR CDR3. Model-based prediction identified ophthalmopathy a median around 6.7 months prior to its onset.

Here the sequenced sample was peripheral blood mononuclear cells (PBMCs), taken at new diagnosis, from a patient treated with antithyroid drugs. The genes are TRBV18 and TRBJ2-5; 7 bases line up with TRBD2. The sequence derives from a woman aged 25 to 45 with Graves disease. CDR3 region: CASSPGLGETQYF. Here the CDR3 DNA reads TGTGCCAGCTCACCAGGACTAGGCGAGACCCAGTACTTC. The full variable domain, with the rest looked up from reference TRBV18 and TRBJ2-5, is NAGVMQNPRHLVRRRGQEARLRCSPMKGHSHVYWYRQLPEEGLKFMVYLQKENIIDESGMPKERFSAEFPKEGPSILRIQQVVRGDSAAYFCASSPGLGETQYFGPGTRLLVL.